This is a list of T cell receptor beta chains from one sample in a study of T-cell memory formation after mild COVID-19. TCRdb ran MiXCR on the 5' RACE reads and lists one entry per CDR3 protein. Found here are roughly 200,000 distinct CDR3 sequences, over 9% of them singletons; the top ten hold approximately 3.3%. The sample was PBMCs or a T cell subset sorted from them (not recorded which). Every receptor here comes from a man aged 18 to 29 who had mild COVID-19 (a few samples of this study predate the infection). Cell type and time point are not known. Both conserved end residues are part of each CDR3. Fields, in order: CDR3 DNA, CDR3 protein, clone size, D gene, J gene, V gene. D genes are given only for firm matches. Clone size, where shown, is once, few, many, or a class for clones that have expanded.

CDR3 DNA: TGTGCCAGCAGTTTCTTTTTTTTCCCCCCGGGACTAGCGGAAAGGGATACGCAGTATTTT; CDR3 protein: CASSFFFFPPGLAERDTQYF; clone size: few; D gene: TRBD2; J gene: TRBJ2-3; V gene: TRBV12-3/TRBV12-4
CDR3 DNA: TGTGCCAGCAGCTTGAAGGGTGTTGGCTATGGCTACACCTTC; CDR3 protein: CASSLKGVGYGYTF; clone size: many; D gene: NA; J gene: TRBJ1-2; V gene: TRBV5-6
CDR3 DNA: TGTGCCAGCAGTCCCAGTTCGGTCGTCTCCTATAATTCACCCCTCCACTTT; CDR3 protein: CASSPSSVVSYNSPLHF; clone size: NA; D gene: NA; J gene: TRBJ1-6; V gene: TRBV12-3/TRBV12-4
CDR3 DNA: TGTGCCAGCAGTGGGGCAGGGTTAGGATGGACTGAAGCTTTCTTT; CDR3 protein: CASSGAGLGWTEAFF; clone size: few; D gene: NA; J gene: TRBJ1-1; V gene: TRBV6-1
CDR3 DNA: TGTGCCAGCAGCCCGGCCCCGAGGGCGTCCTACAATGAGCAGTTCTTC; CDR3 protein: CASSPAPRASYNEQFF; clone size: NA; D gene: NA; J gene: TRBJ2-1; V gene: TRBV11-2
CDR3 DNA: TGTGCCAGCAGCCGAGATGAGGGGTTCGGCTACACCTTC; CDR3 protein: CASSRDEGFGYTF; clone size: NA; D gene: NA; J gene: TRBJ1-2; V gene: TRBV9
CDR3 DNA: TGTGCCAGTAGTATAGGAGGCGCGACACTGAACTATGGCTACACCTTC; CDR3 protein: CASSIGGATLNYGYTF; clone size: NA; D gene: NA; J gene: TRBJ1-2; V gene: TRBV19
CDR3 DNA: TGCAGTGCTAGGCCCCCGGGGGGGAATTACAATGAGCAGTTCTTC; CDR3 protein: CSARPPGGNYNEQFF; clone size: many; D gene: TRBD2; J gene: TRBJ2-1; V gene: TRBV20-1
CDR3 DNA: TGTGCCATCAGTGAGGCGAGACATGGCTACACCTTC; CDR3 protein: CAISEARHGYTF; clone size: NA; D gene: NA; J gene: TRBJ1-2; V gene: TRBV10-3
CDR3 DNA: TGTGCCACCAGCAGAGGCTATCAAGAGACCCAGTACTTC; CDR3 protein: CATSRGYQETQYF; clone size: many; D gene: NA; J gene: TRBJ2-5; V gene: TRBV15
CDR3 DNA: TGTGCCAGCAGCTTAACTATCGATTCGGCAGTAGACACCGGGGAGCTGTTTTTT; CDR3 protein: CASSLTIDSAVDTGELFF; clone size: NA; D gene: NA; J gene: TRBJ2-2; V gene: TRBV7-3
CDR3 DNA: TGTGCCAGCAGCCCAAGCCGATCTGTCGGGTCGGCGGGAGGAGCTTTCTTT; CDR3 protein: CASSPSRSVGSAGGAFF; clone size: NA; D gene: NA; J gene: TRBJ1-1; V gene: TRBV7-9
CDR3 DNA: TGCAGCGTTGACAGGCCGGGGGGCCTGACAGATACGCAGTATTTT; CDR3 protein: CSVDRPGGLTDTQYF; clone size: many; D gene: NA; J gene: TRBJ2-3; V gene: TRBV29-1
CDR3 DNA: TGTGCCAGCAGTTCTTACGCAAGCTACAATGAGCAGTTCTTC; CDR3 protein: CASSSYASYNEQFF; clone size: NA; D gene: NA; J gene: TRBJ2-1; V gene: TRBV12-3/TRBV12-4
CDR3 DNA: TGCGCCAGCAGCCAAATGACAGGGCTATCCTGCGAGCAGTACTTC; CDR3 protein: CASSQMTGLSCEQYF; clone size: NA; D gene: TRBD1; J gene: TRBJ2-7; V gene: TRBV4-3
CDR3 DNA: TGTGCCAGCAGCCCACCCGGGCTAGCGGGGTACAGTGAGCAGTTCTTC; CDR3 protein: CASSPPGLAGYSEQFF; clone size: few; D gene: TRBD2; J gene: TRBJ2-1; V gene: TRBV14
CDR3 DNA: TGTGCCAGTAGCAAAAGCGGTCTGAGCACTGAAGCTTTCTTT; CDR3 protein: CASSKSGLSTEAFF; clone size: few; D gene: NA; J gene: TRBJ1-1; V gene: TRBV19
CDR3 DNA: TGCGCCAGCAGCTTCTTGGACTTGGGCGGCACCGGGGAGCTGTTTTTT; CDR3 protein: CASSFLDLGGTGELFF; clone size: many; D gene: NA; J gene: TRBJ2-2; V gene: TRBV5-1
CDR3 DNA: TGTGCCAGCAGCTGGACAGGGGCGGGCGCCGGGGAGCTGTTTTTT; CDR3 protein: CASSWTGAGAGELFF; clone size: NA; D gene: TRBD1; J gene: TRBJ2-2; V gene: TRBV5-5
CDR3 DNA: TGTGCCTGGAGTCTTAGCTCCTACGAGCAGTACTTC; CDR3 protein: CAWSLSSYEQYF; clone size: NA; D gene: NA; J gene: TRBJ2-7; V gene: TRBV30
CDR3 DNA: TGTGCCAGCAGCTCCCTAGTGGGTTCGAAGGATACGCAGTATTTT; CDR3 protein: CASSSLVGSKDTQYF; clone size: NA; D gene: NA; J gene: TRBJ2-3; V gene: TRBV7-6
CDR3 DNA: TGCAGCGTTGGGGCCGCCAGGGGCTATGAGCAGTTCTTC; CDR3 protein: CSVGAARGYEQFF; clone size: NA; D gene: NA; J gene: TRBJ2-1; V gene: TRBV29-1
CDR3 DNA: TGTGCCAGCAGTCATCCCGGGACAGGGGGCTCACCCCTCCACTTT; CDR3 protein: CASSHPGTGGSPLHF; clone size: NA; D gene: TRBD1; J gene: TRBJ1-6; V gene: TRBV12-3/TRBV12-4
CDR3 DNA: TGTGCCAGCAGCTTACAGGGGATGAATACGCAGTATTTT; CDR3 protein: CASSLQGMNTQYF; clone size: few; D gene: NA; J gene: TRBJ2-3; V gene: TRBV7-2
CDR3 DNA: TGCGCCAGCAGCCAAGACCCGACAGTCAATCAGCCCCAGCATTTT; CDR3 protein: CASSQDPTVNQPQHF; clone size: NA; D gene: NA; J gene: TRBJ1-5; V gene: TRBV4-3
CDR3 DNA: TGTGCCAGCAGCTTGTGGGGGCGGACAGATACGCAGTATTTT; CDR3 protein: CASSLWGRTDTQYF; clone size: many; D gene: NA; J gene: TRBJ2-3; V gene: TRBV7-9
CDR3 DNA: TGCAGTGCTCCCACGGGGGGCGGGGATGAAAAACTGTTTTTT; CDR3 protein: CSAPTGGGDEKLFF; clone size: NA; D gene: NA; J gene: TRBJ1-4; V gene: TRBV20-1
CDR3 DNA: TGTGCCAGCAGCAGCGGACAGTCCTACGAGCAGTACTTC; CDR3 protein: CASSSGQSYEQYF; clone size: few; D gene: NA; J gene: TRBJ2-7; V gene: TRBV5-4
CDR3 DNA: TGCGCCAGCAGCTTGGCCCAGGGACCCGAGCAGTACTTC; CDR3 protein: CASSLAQGPEQYF; clone size: few; D gene: NA; J gene: TRBJ2-7; V gene: TRBV5-1
CDR3 DNA: TGCAGTGCTAGAGTTGTCCCCCAGGGAGGCCACACCGGGGAGCTGTTTTTT; CDR3 protein: CSARVVPQGGHTGELFF; clone size: few; D gene: NA; J gene: TRBJ2-2; V gene: TRBV20-1
CDR3 DNA: TGCAGTGCTCTGACTAGCGGGGGCCCGGGGACCCAGTACTTC; CDR3 protein: CSALTSGGPGTQYF; clone size: few; D gene: TRBD2; J gene: TRBJ2-5; V gene: TRBV20-1
CDR3 DNA: TGTGCCAGCAGCGCCGCCTCAGGGGTAAGGCCAACCGTCCTGACTTTC; CDR3 protein: CASSAASGVRPTVLTF; clone size: NA; D gene: NA; J gene: TRBJ2-6; V gene: TRBV7-3
CDR3 DNA: TGCAGTGGCGGACAGTACTATGGCTACACCTTC; CDR3 protein: CSGGQYYGYTF; clone size: few; D gene: NA; J gene: TRBJ1-2; V gene: TRBV20-1
CDR3 DNA: TGCAGTGCTCGGACTAGCGGGGGGAATGAGCAGTTCTTC; CDR3 protein: CSARTSGGNEQFF; clone size: NA; D gene: TRBD2; J gene: TRBJ2-1; V gene: TRBV20-1
CDR3 DNA: TGTGCCAGCAGTCTAGGGGGGAGATCACCCCTCCACTTT; CDR3 protein: CASSLGGRSPLHF; clone size: NA; D gene: NA; J gene: TRBJ1-6; V gene: TRBV2
CDR3 DNA: TGTGCCAGCAGCCTAAGGCCCTCGGGGTTCAATGAAAAACTGTTTTTT; CDR3 protein: CASSLRPSGFNEKLFF; clone size: few; D gene: NA; J gene: TRBJ1-4; V gene: TRBV11-2
CDR3 DNA: TGTGCCACCAGTGATTCGGGACAGCAGCCAGATACGCAGTATTTT; CDR3 protein: CATSDSGQQPDTQYF; clone size: NA; D gene: TRBD1; J gene: TRBJ2-3; V gene: TRBV24-1
CDR3 DNA: TGTGCCAGCAGCAGAGGACAGGGGGCCACTGAAGCTTTCTTT; CDR3 protein: CASSRGQGATEAFF; clone size: few; D gene: TRBD1; J gene: TRBJ1-1; V gene: TRBV7-9
CDR3 DNA: TGTGCCAGCAGTGAACAGAGATATAGCAATCAGCCCCAGCATTTT; CDR3 protein: CASSEQRYSNQPQHF; clone size: NA; D gene: NA; J gene: TRBJ1-5; V gene: TRBV6-2/TRBV6-3
CDR3 DNA: TGTGCCAGCAGCCCCGGCGGGGGGCAGGGAGATACGCAGTATTTT; CDR3 protein: CASSPGGGQGDTQYF; clone size: once; D gene: TRBD2; J gene: TRBJ2-3; V gene: TRBV7-6
CDR3 DNA: TGTGCCAGCAGTTCACGGGCAGGGGGCTTCTATGGCTACACCTTC; CDR3 protein: CASSSRAGGFYGYTF; clone size: NA; D gene: TRBD1; J gene: TRBJ1-2; V gene: TRBV6-2/TRBV6-3
CDR3 DNA: TGTGCCAGCAGCCACGTTCAGGGGGCCGCTGAAGCTTTCTTT; CDR3 protein: CASSHVQGAAEAFF; clone size: NA; D gene: TRBD1; J gene: TRBJ1-1; V gene: TRBV6-5
CDR3 DNA: TGTGCCAGCAGCTTAGCGCTAGGGAACACTGAAGCTTTCTTT; CDR3 protein: CASSLALGNTEAFF; clone size: NA; D gene: NA; J gene: TRBJ1-1; V gene: TRBV7-8
CDR3 DNA: TGTGCCAGCAGCTTAGACAGTCTTGAAGCTTTCTTT; CDR3 protein: CASSLDSLEAFF; clone size: many; D gene: NA; J gene: TRBJ1-1; V gene: TRBV7-9
CDR3 DNA: TGCGCCAGCAGCACCCTGGGGGCTAGGTCCGGGGAGCTGTTTTTT; CDR3 protein: CASSTLGARSGELFF; clone size: NA; D gene: NA; J gene: TRBJ2-2; V gene: TRBV5-1
CDR3 DNA: TGCGCCAGCAGCTTGTTCGACCCGAACACTGAAGCTTTCTTT; CDR3 protein: CASSLFDPNTEAFF; clone size: many; D gene: NA; J gene: TRBJ1-1; V gene: TRBV5-1
CDR3 DNA: TGTGCCAGCAGGACAGGGGGGGTAAACATTCAGTACTTC; CDR3 protein: CASRTGGVNIQYF; clone size: NA; D gene: TRBD1; J gene: TRBJ2-4; V gene: TRBV2
CDR3 DNA: TGTGCCATCAGTGGACAGTTCGCCTACGAGCAGTACTTC; CDR3 protein: CAISGQFAYEQYF; clone size: NA; D gene: NA; J gene: TRBJ2-7; V gene: TRBV10-3
CDR3 DNA: TGCAGTGCTAGAGCTACTAGCGGGGGGAAATACAATGAGCAGTTCTTC; CDR3 protein: CSARATSGGKYNEQFF; clone size: NA; D gene: TRBD2; J gene: TRBJ2-1; V gene: TRBV20-1
CDR3 DNA: TGTGCCGTAATGACTAGCGGGGGAAATGAGCAGTTCTTC; CDR3 protein: CAVMTSGGNEQFF; clone size: few; D gene: TRBD2; J gene: TRBJ2-1; V gene: TRBV10-3
CDR3 DNA: TGTGCCAGCACCGTGGGGACGGAGGATCAGCCCCAGCATTTT; CDR3 protein: CASTVGTEDQPQHF; clone size: NA; D gene: NA; J gene: TRBJ1-5; V gene: TRBV2
CDR3 DNA: TGTGCCAGCAGCTTGGACGGGGGTTTAAGGAAGACCCAGTACTTC; CDR3 protein: CASSLDGGLRKTQYF; clone size: many; D gene: NA; J gene: TRBJ2-5; V gene: TRBV5-6
CDR3 DNA: TGTGCCAGTAGAGCGGCGGGCAGCCAAGAGACCCAGTACTTC; CDR3 protein: CASRAAGSQETQYF; clone size: NA; D gene: NA; J gene: TRBJ2-5; V gene: TRBV19
CDR3 DNA: TGCAGCGGTGGGGGGACCCAAGAGACCCAGTACTTC; CDR3 protein: CSGGGTQETQYF; clone size: NA; D gene: NA; J gene: TRBJ2-5; V gene: TRBV29-1
CDR3 DNA: TGTGCCAGCAAAGGTCGACCGAACTCTGGAAACACCATATATTTT; CDR3 protein: CASKGRPNSGNTIYF; clone size: few; D gene: NA; J gene: TRBJ1-3; V gene: TRBV12-3/TRBV12-4